This TCR beta chain was documented in a study of blood T cell repertoires in COVID-19. Study summary: Sources were T cells, B-cell-depleted T cells, or PBMCs; the material itself was cDNA or gDNA.

In the source study's methods: For nucleated cells, counts were estimated from reference gene primer amplification. The table came from immunoSEQ multiplex PCR; TCRdb's copy has only in-frame clones and leaves some out. V and J calls and clone size are copied from that table; D and trimming were computed from the DNA. This sample has 250,000 to 300,000 clones; 89% occur once, and the top ten carry about 1.7%. V was pared by 4 bases and J by 7 bases, with 10 bases of the junction left unmatched. This CDR3 is 15 amino acids long. Germline V CDR1 and CDR2: SGHRS, YFSETQ. Participants came from about two dozen US areas, aged about 18 to 89 years.

The chain combines TRBV5-1 with TRBJ2-1; 8 nucleotides align to TRBD1. This receptor was identified in a woman aged 35 to 49 who had recovered from COVID-19. Source material: PBMCs or T cells enriched from blood (not recorded which). The CDR3 region is CASSRTGKEANEQFF. The CDR3 nucleotides are TGCGCCAGCAGCCGGACAGGGAAAGAAGCAAATGAGCAGTTCTTC.